This T cell receptor (beta chain) was recorded in a study of beta chain features in type 1 diabetes. In regard to this clone: Its antigen is currently unknown.

V lost 0 bases to trimming and J lost 6 bases, with 12 bases between them. The CDR3 runs 14 residues. Germline V gives CDR1 GTSNPN, CDR2 SVGIG (reference sequence). Each of the CD4+ naive, central memory, regulatory and stem cell-like memory populations was sorted via CD45RO/CCR7/CD25/CD127/CD95/CD27. Isolated RNA was reverse transcribed in full, so expressed TCRB transcripts were sequenced. TCRdb's copy holds only in-frame clones and misses some; the assay was immunoSEQ multiplex PCR. Among over 150,000 clones listed, approximately 13% were seen once. Findings of the study overall: A pattern of fewer insertions and more deletions at VDJ junctions was seen in type 1 diabetes patients. A moderate, significant TCRB CDR3 shortening appeared in type 1 diabetes across four CD4+ subsets.

Sequenced input: central memory CD4+ T cells from blood. This TCR was recovered from a woman aged 18-30 years in good health. V usage is TRBV30 and J usage is TRBJ1-5, with a tentative D call TRBD1 (5 bases). CDR3 loop: CAWSVLQGTQPQHF. CDR3 DNA: TGTGCCTGGAGTGTACTGCAGGGAACTCAGCCCCAGCATTTT.